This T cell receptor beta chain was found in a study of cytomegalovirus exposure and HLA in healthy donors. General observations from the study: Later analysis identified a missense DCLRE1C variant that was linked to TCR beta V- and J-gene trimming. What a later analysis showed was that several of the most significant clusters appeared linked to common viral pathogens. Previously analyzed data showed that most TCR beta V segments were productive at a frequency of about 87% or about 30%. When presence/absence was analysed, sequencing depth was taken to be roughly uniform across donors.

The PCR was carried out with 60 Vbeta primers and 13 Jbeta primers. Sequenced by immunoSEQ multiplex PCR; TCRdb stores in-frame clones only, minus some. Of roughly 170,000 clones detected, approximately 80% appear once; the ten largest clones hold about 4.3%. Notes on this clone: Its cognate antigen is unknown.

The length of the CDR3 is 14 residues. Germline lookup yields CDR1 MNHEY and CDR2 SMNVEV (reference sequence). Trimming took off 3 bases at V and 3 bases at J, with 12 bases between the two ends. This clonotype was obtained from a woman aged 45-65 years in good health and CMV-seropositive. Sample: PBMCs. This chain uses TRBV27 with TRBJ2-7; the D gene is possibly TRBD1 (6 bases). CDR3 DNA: TGTGCCAGCAGTTTCGGACAGAGCCGCTACGAGCAGTACTTC. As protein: CASSFGQSRYEQYF.